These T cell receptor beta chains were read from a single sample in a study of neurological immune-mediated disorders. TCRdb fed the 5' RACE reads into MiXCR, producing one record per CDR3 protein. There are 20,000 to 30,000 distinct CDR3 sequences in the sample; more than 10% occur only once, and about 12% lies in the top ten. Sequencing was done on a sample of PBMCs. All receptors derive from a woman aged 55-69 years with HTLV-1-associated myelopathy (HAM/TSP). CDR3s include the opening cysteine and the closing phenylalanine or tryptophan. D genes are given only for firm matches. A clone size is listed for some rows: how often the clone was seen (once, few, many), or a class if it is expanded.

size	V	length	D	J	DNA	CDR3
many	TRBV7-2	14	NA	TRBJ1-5	TGTGCCAGCAGCTTAATTCCTAGCAATCAGCCCCAGCATTTT	CASSLIPSNQPQHF
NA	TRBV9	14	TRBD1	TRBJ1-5	TGTGCCAGCAGCGCCGGGACAGGGTACCAGCCCCAGCATTTT	CASSAGTGYQPQHF
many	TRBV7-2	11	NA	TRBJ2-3	TGTGCCAGCAGCCTAGGCCCTGAAAGGTATTTT	CASSLGPERYF
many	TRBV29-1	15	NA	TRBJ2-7	TGCAGCGTTGAAAGGAGGGTCGGAAGCTCCTACGAGCAGTACTTC	CSVERRVGSSYEQYF
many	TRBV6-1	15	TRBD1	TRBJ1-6	TGTGCCAGCAGTGAAGGAGGGGGACAGGGAAGGCCCCTCCACTTT	CASSEGGGQGRPLHF
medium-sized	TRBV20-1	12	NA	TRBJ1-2	TGCAGTGCTAGGACCCCTAACTATGGCTACACCTTC	CSARTPNYGYTF
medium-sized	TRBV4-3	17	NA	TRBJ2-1	TGCGCCAGCAGCCTAAGGGGCTCCGTGGCAGGGCACAATGAGCAGTTCTTC	CASSLRGSVAGHNEQFF
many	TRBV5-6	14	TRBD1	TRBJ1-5	TGTGCCAGCAGCGAACAGGGGGTGAATCAGCCCCAGCATTTT	CASSEQGVNQPQHF
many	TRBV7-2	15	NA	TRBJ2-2	TGTGCCAGCAGTCGACAGGGAGGCGTGTCCGGGGAGCTGTTTTTT	CASSRQGGVSGELFF
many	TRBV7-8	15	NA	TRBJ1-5	TGTGCCAGCAGCTCCGTGCGGCTGATCAATCAGCCCCAGCATTTT	CASSSVRLINQPQHF
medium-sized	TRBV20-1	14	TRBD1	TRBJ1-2	TGCAGTGCTAGAGATGGACAGGCCAACTATGGCTACACCTTC	CSARDGQANYGYTF
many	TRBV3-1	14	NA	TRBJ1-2	TGTGCCAGCAGTCCCCCATGGGGGGCCTATGGCTACACCTTC	CASSPPWGAYGYTF
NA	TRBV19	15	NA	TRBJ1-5	TGTGCCAGTAGTGGGGGGGCTAATAGCAATCAGCCCCAGCATTTT	CASSGGANSNQPQHF
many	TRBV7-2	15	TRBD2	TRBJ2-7	TGTGCCAGCAGCGTCGGACTAGCTTGGGACTACGAGCAGTACTTC	CASSVGLAWDYEQYF
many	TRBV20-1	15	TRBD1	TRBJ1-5	TGCAGTGCCAAGAGGGACTCCAGGGGGGATCAGCCCCAGCATTTT	CSAKRDSRGDQPQHF
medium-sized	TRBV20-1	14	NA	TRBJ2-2	TGCAGTGCTAGAACGTACAGGGAGACCGGGGAGCTGTTTTTT	CSARTYRETGELFF
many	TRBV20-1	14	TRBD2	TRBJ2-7	TGCAGTGCTCAAGGACTAGCGGACCGCTACGAGCAGTACTTC	CSAQGLADRYEQYF
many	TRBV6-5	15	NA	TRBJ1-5	TGTGCCAGCAGTTACTCGGTAGCAGGCAATCAGCCCCAGCATTTT	CASSYSVAGNQPQHF
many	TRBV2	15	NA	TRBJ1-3	TGTGCCAGCAGTCTTGGGGGTGCTGGAGGAAACACCATATATTTT	CASSLGGAGGNTIYF
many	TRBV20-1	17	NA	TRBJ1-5	TGCAGTGCTAGAGATTTGGGGGAACCGAATAGCAATCAGCCCCAGCATTTT	CSARDLGEPNSNQPQHF
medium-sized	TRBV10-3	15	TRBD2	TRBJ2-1	TGTGCCATCAGTGAATACCTAGCGGGGGACAATGAGCAGTTCTTC	CAISEYLAGDNEQFF
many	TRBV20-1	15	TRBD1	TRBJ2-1	TGCAGTGCTTCCAGACAGGGCCCTTGGGGCAATGAGCAGTTCTTC	CSASRQGPWGNEQFF
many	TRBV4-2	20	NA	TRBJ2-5	TGTGCCAGCAGCACCCGGACCCCGCTCGAAATTTCTACCCGAAGGGAGACCCAGTACTTC	CASSTRTPLEISTRRETQYF
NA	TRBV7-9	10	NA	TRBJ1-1	TGTGCCAGCAGCCCCCCGGAAGCTTTCTTT	CASSPPEAFF
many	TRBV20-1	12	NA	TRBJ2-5	TGCAGTGCAAAGAGGGGGCAAGAGACCCAGTACTTC	CSAKRGQETQYF
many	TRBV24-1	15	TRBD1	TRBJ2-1	TGTGCCACCAGTGATCATCAGGGGGCGATCAATGAGCAGTTCTTC	CATSDHQGAINEQFF
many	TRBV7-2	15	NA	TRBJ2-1	TGTGCCAGCAGCTTATCTTGGACAGCATACAATGAGCAGTTCTTC	CASSLSWTAYNEQFF
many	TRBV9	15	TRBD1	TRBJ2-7	TGTGCCAGCAGTACTACTCCCGGACAGGGGGTGGGGCAGTACTTC	CASSTTPGQGVGQYF
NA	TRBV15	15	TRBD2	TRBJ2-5	TGTGCCACCAGGAAAGGACTAGCCGGGGAGGAGACCCAGTACTTC	CATRKGLAGEETQYF
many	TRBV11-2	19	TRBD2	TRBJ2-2	TGTGCCAGCAGCGCCCTGCGAGGGACTAGCGGGAGACCAAGCGGGGAGCTGTTTTTT	CASSALRGTSGRPSGELFF
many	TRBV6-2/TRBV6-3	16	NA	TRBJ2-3	TGTGCCAGCAGTTACTCGATGTTACTAGCAGCAGATACGCAGTATTTT	CASSYSMLLAADTQYF
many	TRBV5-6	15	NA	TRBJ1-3	TGTGCCAGCAGCGGCAGGGGCCACTCTGGAAACACCATATATTTT	CASSGRGHSGNTIYF
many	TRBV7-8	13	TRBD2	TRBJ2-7	TGTGCCAGCATAACGGGGACTAGCGGTTCGCAGTACTTC	CASITGTSGSQYF
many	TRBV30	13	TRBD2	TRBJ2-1	TGTGCTTATGCGGGACTAGCGGAGAATGAGCAGTTCTTC	CAYAGLAENEQFF
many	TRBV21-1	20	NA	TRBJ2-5	TGTGCCAGCAGCAATGCCCGGACTGCAGATCTAGCGGGAGGTGAAGAGACCCAGTACTTC	CASSNARTADLAGGEETQYF
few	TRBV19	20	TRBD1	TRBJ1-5	TGTGCCAGTAGTATAGATCTCTTCGGGACAGAAATTTATAGCAATCAGCCCCAGCATTTT	CASSIDLFGTEIYSNQPQHF
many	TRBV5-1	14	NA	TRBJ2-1	TGCGCCAGCAGCTTCACGGGGCAGTGGGATGAGCAGTTCTTC	CASSFTGQWDEQFF
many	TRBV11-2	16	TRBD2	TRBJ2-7	TGTGCCAGCAGCTCCCTGACTAGCGGGGGATCCTACGAGCAGTACTTC	CASSSLTSGGSYEQYF
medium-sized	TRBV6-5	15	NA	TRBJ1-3	TGTGCCAGCAGTGAAGGGGCCCGGGGGAGAAACACCATATATTTT	CASSEGARGRNTIYF
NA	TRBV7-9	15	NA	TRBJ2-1	TGTGCCAGCAGCTGGGATCGGTTTGGGTACAATGAGCAGTTCTTC	CASSWDRFGYNEQFF
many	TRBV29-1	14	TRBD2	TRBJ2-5	TGCAGCGCGAAGCGGGGCTCTGGGGAAGAGACCCAGTACTTC	CSAKRGSGEETQYF
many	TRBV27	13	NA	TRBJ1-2	TGTGCCAGCAAGAGGGGGGCACACTATGGCTACACCTTC	CASKRGAHYGYTF
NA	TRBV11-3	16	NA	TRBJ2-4	TGTGCCAGCAGCTCTACCTCCTTGACAGTCTCAAACATTCAGTACTTC	CASSSTSLTVSNIQYF
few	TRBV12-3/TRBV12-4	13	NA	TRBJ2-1	TGTGCCAGCAGTACAGGAGGGTACAATGAGCAGTTCTTC	CASSTGGYNEQFF
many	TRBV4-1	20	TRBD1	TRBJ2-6	TGCGCCAGCAGCCAAGGCGGACAGGGGGCGCTTAGGGCTGGGGCCAACGTCCTGACTTTC	CASSQGGQGALRAGANVLTF
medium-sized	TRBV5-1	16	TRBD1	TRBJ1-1	TGCGCCAGCAGCTACGGGACAGGCACGGGGAACACTGAAGCTTTCTTT	CASSYGTGTGNTEAFF
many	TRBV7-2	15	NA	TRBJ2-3	TGTGCCAGCAGCCGCCTAAGCGGAAGCACAGATACGCAGTATTTT	CASSRLSGSTDTQYF
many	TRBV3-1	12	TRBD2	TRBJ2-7	TGTGCCAGCAGCCACCTAGCGGGGGAGCAGTACTTC	CASSHLAGEQYF
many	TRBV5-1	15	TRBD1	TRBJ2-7	TGCGCCAGCAGCTTGGCCGGGACAGGGAAATACGAGCAGTACTTC	CASSLAGTGKYEQYF
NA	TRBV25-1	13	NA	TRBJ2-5	TGTGCCAGCGGTGGCCAGTACCAAGAGACCCAGTACTTC	CASGGQYQETQYF
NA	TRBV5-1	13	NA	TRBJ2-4	TGCGCCAGCAGCTTGGACCAGGGAGGTATTCAGTACTTC	CASSLDQGGIQYF
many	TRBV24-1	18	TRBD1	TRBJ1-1	TGTGCCACCAGTGACCGAGCCCTGGGACAGGGGGAAGGCACTGAAGCTTTCTTT	CATSDRALGQGEGTEAFF
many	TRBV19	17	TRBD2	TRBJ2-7	TGTGCCAGTAGTATAATTGGGACTAGCGGGGGAGCCTACGAGCAGTACTTC	CASSIIGTSGGAYEQYF
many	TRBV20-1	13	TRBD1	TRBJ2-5	TGCAGTGCGGTAGGGGGCGCGGTAAAGACCCAGTACTTC	CSAVGGAVKTQYF
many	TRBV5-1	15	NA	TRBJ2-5	TGCGCCAGCAGCTTGGCCGTCGGGGTCCAAGAGACCCAGTACTTC	CASSLAVGVQETQYF
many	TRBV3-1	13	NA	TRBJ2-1	TGTGCCAGCAGTCAAGTTATGGGAAATGAGCAGTTCTTC	CASSQVMGNEQFF